This is a list of T cell receptor beta chains from one sample in a study of identical twins. In TCRdb, the 5' RACE reads were re-called with MiXCR into one record per CDR3 protein. This sample has hundreds of thousands of distinct CDR3 sequences, with over 15% found just once. Separately, the same data were catalogued under a study of T cells expressing NK-cell markers.

The specimen was PBMCs. These receptors were collected from a woman in her late teens or twenties in good health. CDR3s include the opening cysteine and the closing phenylalanine or tryptophan. The D gene is left open where the match is weak. Size is stated for part of the rows, as once, few or many counts, or as a class when the clone is expanded.

d_call: .
j_call: TRBJ2-7
v_call: TRBV23-1
clone_size: .
cdr3_aa: CASGWGEQYF
cdr3_nt: TGCGCCAGCGGGTGGGGCGAGCAGTACTTC

d_call: TRBD2
j_call: TRBJ2-3
v_call: TRBV9
clone_size: .
cdr3_aa: CASSASGVGTDTQYF
cdr3_nt: TGTGCCAGCAGCGCTAGCGGGGTAGGGACAGATACGCAGTATTTT

d_call: TRBD2
j_call: TRBJ2-1
v_call: TRBV12-3/TRBV12-4
clone_size: few
cdr3_aa: CASSLKAGVFYNEQFF
cdr3_nt: TGTGCCAGCAGTTTAAAAGCGGGGGTCTTTTACAATGAGCAGTTCTTC

d_call: .
j_call: TRBJ2-1
v_call: TRBV5-1
clone_size: .
cdr3_aa: CASRGGTEQFF
cdr3_nt: TGCGCCAGCAGGGGGGGCACTGAGCAGTTCTTC

d_call: .
j_call: TRBJ2-7
v_call: TRBV6-5
clone_size: .
cdr3_aa: CASSYSEDLAYEQYF
cdr3_nt: TGTGCCAGCAGTTACTCCGAGGACCTTGCCTACGAGCAGTACTTC

d_call: .
j_call: TRBJ2-3
v_call: TRBV20-1
clone_size: .
cdr3_aa: CSGAPGPTGTDTQYF
cdr3_nt: TGCAGTGGGGCCCCGGGCCCGACGGGCACAGATACGCAGTATTTT

d_call: .
j_call: TRBJ1-1
v_call: TRBV4-2
clone_size: few
cdr3_aa: CASSQDRSARNTEAFF
cdr3_nt: TGTGCCAGCAGCCAAGATCGTTCGGCCAGGAACACTGAAGCTTTCTTT

d_call: .
j_call: TRBJ1-1
v_call: TRBV5-5
clone_size: few
cdr3_aa: CASSARDGKNTEAFF
cdr3_nt: TGTGCCAGCAGCGCCCGGGACGGGAAGAACACTGAAGCTTTCTTT

d_call: TRBD1
j_call: TRBJ1-4
v_call: TRBV7-2
clone_size: .
cdr3_aa: CASSRDRGSEKLFF
cdr3_nt: TGTGCCAGCAGCCGAGACAGGGGGTCTGAAAAACTGTTTTTT

d_call: .
j_call: TRBJ1-1
v_call: TRBV19
clone_size: few
cdr3_aa: CASSISGGLNTEAFF
cdr3_nt: TGTGCCAGTAGTATTAGCGGCGGACTGAACACTGAAGCTTTCTTT

d_call: .
j_call: TRBJ2-1
v_call: TRBV7-6
clone_size: .
cdr3_aa: CASSLIGGSEFF
cdr3_nt: TGTGCCAGCAGCTTAATTGGGGGGTCTGAGTTCTTC

d_call: .
j_call: TRBJ2-1
v_call: TRBV7-2
clone_size: .
cdr3_aa: CASTQIHEQFF
cdr3_nt: TGTGCCAGCACCCAAATACATGAGCAGTTCTTC

d_call: .
j_call: TRBJ2-5
v_call: TRBV29-1
clone_size: .
cdr3_aa: CSVGGSRGETQYF
cdr3_nt: TGCAGCGTTGGTGGGAGTCGGGGAGAGACCCAGTACTTC

d_call: TRBD1
j_call: TRBJ2-7
v_call: TRBV20-1
clone_size: few
cdr3_aa: CSAGPGQAYEQYF
cdr3_nt: TGCAGTGCTGGACCAGGACAGGCCTACGAGCAGTACTTC

d_call: .
j_call: TRBJ1-2
v_call: TRBV12-3/TRBV12-4
clone_size: few
cdr3_aa: CASSFPLRYGYTF
cdr3_nt: TGTGCCAGCAGTTTCCCGTTGCGCTATGGCTACACCTTC

d_call: .
j_call: TRBJ2-7
v_call: TRBV12-3/TRBV12-4
clone_size: few
cdr3_aa: CASSVVVYEQYF
cdr3_nt: TGTGCCAGCAGCGTAGTGGTCTACGAGCAGTACTTC

d_call: .
j_call: TRBJ1-1
v_call: TRBV20-1
clone_size: many
cdr3_aa: CSANKGHTEAFF
cdr3_nt: TGCAGTGCTAATAAGGGGCACACTGAAGCTTTCTTT

d_call: .
j_call: TRBJ1-6
v_call: TRBV6-5
clone_size: .
cdr3_aa: CASSYRGDNSPLHF
cdr3_nt: TGTGCCAGCAGTTACAGGGGTGATAATTCACCCCTCCACTTT

d_call: TRBD2
j_call: TRBJ2-3
v_call: TRBV6-5
clone_size: few
cdr3_aa: CASSYSPGTRAQYF
cdr3_nt: TGTGCCAGCAGTTACTCACCGGGGACTAGGGCGCAGTATTTT

d_call: .
j_call: TRBJ1-4
v_call: TRBV29-1
clone_size: .
cdr3_aa: CSATRGGGLTNEKLFF
cdr3_nt: TGCAGCGCCACGCGCGGGGGAGGCTTGACTAATGAAAAACTGTTTTTT

d_call: .
j_call: TRBJ2-6
v_call: TRBV27
clone_size: few
cdr3_aa: CASSSGQISGANVLTF
cdr3_nt: TGTGCCAGCAGTTCCGGACAGATCTCTGGGGCCAACGTCCTGACTTTC

d_call: TRBD1
j_call: TRBJ1-1
v_call: TRBV12-3/TRBV12-4
clone_size: .
cdr3_aa: CASRPGQGHTEAFF
cdr3_nt: TGTGCCAGCAGACCGGGACAGGGGCATACTGAAGCTTTCTTT

d_call: .
j_call: TRBJ2-7
v_call: TRBV4-1
clone_size: few
cdr3_aa: CASSQDHSTYEQYF
cdr3_nt: TGCGCCAGCAGCCAAGATCACAGCACCTACGAGCAGTACTTC

d_call: .
j_call: TRBJ2-7
v_call: TRBV15
clone_size: .
cdr3_aa: CATSDLGVGEQYF
cdr3_nt: TGTGCCACCTCCGATCTGGGGGTTGGCGAGCAGTACTTC

d_call: .
j_call: TRBJ2-7
v_call: TRBV29-1
clone_size: few
cdr3_aa: CSVDEGADEQYF
cdr3_nt: TGCAGCGTTGATGAGGGTGCAGACGAGCAGTACTTC

d_call: TRBD1
j_call: TRBJ2-7
v_call: TRBV4-3
clone_size: many
cdr3_aa: CASSQDGTGTYEQYF
cdr3_nt: TGCGCCAGCAGCCAAGATGGGACAGGAACCTACGAGCAGTACTTC

d_call: TRBD2
j_call: TRBJ2-4
v_call: TRBV20-1
clone_size: .
cdr3_aa: CSAEGLAGPVKNIQYF
cdr3_nt: TGCAGTGCGGAGGGACTAGCGGGACCCGTCAAAAACATTCAGTACTTC

d_call: TRBD2
j_call: TRBJ2-5
v_call: TRBV12-3/TRBV12-4
clone_size: .
cdr3_aa: CASSPETSGGHQETQYF
cdr3_nt: TGTGCCAGCAGTCCGGAAACTAGCGGGGGCCACCAAGAGACCCAGTACTTC

d_call: .
j_call: TRBJ2-7
v_call: TRBV18
clone_size: .
cdr3_aa: CASSPGALYEQYF
cdr3_nt: TGTGCCAGCTCACCAGGGGCGCTCTACGAGCAGTACTTC

d_call: .
j_call: TRBJ2-2
v_call: TRBV3-1
clone_size: few
cdr3_aa: CASSQSNFGTGELFF
cdr3_nt: TGTGCCAGCAGCCAATCGAATTTTGGGACCGGGGAGCTGTTTTTT

d_call: TRBD2
j_call: TRBJ2-1
v_call: TRBV12-3/TRBV12-4
clone_size: .
cdr3_aa: CASSPWNTGGIYNEQFF
cdr3_nt: TGTGCCAGCAGCCCCTGGAACACCGGGGGGATATACAATGAGCAGTTCTTC

d_call: .
j_call: TRBJ1-6
v_call: TRBV6-1
clone_size: few
cdr3_aa: CASARDGNSPLHF
cdr3_nt: TGTGCCAGTGCGAGGGACGGTAATTCACCCCTCCACTTT

d_call: .
j_call: TRBJ2-3
v_call: TRBV29-1
clone_size: .
cdr3_aa: CSVEQGRGTDTQYF
cdr3_nt: TGCAGCGTTGAACAGGGACGGGGCACAGATACGCAGTATTTT

d_call: .
j_call: TRBJ1-2
v_call: TRBV15
clone_size: .
cdr3_aa: CARSPGLLCGYTF
cdr3_nt: TGTGCCAGGAGCCCCGGGCTCCTCTGTGGCTACACCTTC

d_call: TRBD1
j_call: TRBJ2-7
v_call: TRBV5-1
clone_size: once
cdr3_aa: CASSSDRLAYEQYF
cdr3_nt: TGCGCCAGCAGCTCGGACAGGTTAGCCTACGAGCAGTACTTC

d_call: .
j_call: TRBJ1-1
v_call: TRBV6-1
clone_size: few
cdr3_aa: CASKAVPNTEAFF
cdr3_nt: TGTGCCAGCAAGGCAGTCCCGAACACTGAAGCTTTCTTT

d_call: TRBD1
j_call: TRBJ1-2
v_call: TRBV5-1
clone_size: .
cdr3_aa: CASTTGGANYGYTF
cdr3_nt: TGCGCCAGCACTACAGGGGGAGCTAACTATGGCTACACCTTC

d_call: .
j_call: TRBJ2-1
v_call: TRBV20-1
clone_size: .
cdr3_aa: CSARGQGALVAGANEQFF
cdr3_nt: TGCAGTGCCCGCGGACAGGGAGCTTTGGTAGCGGGAGCTAATGAGCAGTTCTTC

d_call: .
j_call: TRBJ1-5
v_call: TRBV20-1
clone_size: .
cdr3_aa: CSAREGLQPQHF
cdr3_nt: TGCAGTGCTCGGGAGGGTCTTCAGCCCCAGCATTTT

d_call: .
j_call: TRBJ2-7
v_call: TRBV7-2
clone_size: .
cdr3_aa: CASSLAGPISYEQYF
cdr3_nt: TGTGCCAGCAGCTTAGCGGGACCCATCTCCTACGAGCAGTACTTC

d_call: .
j_call: TRBJ2-1
v_call: TRBV7-8
clone_size: .
cdr3_aa: CASSSLREVRRNEQFF
cdr3_nt: TGTGCCAGCAGCTCGCTGAGAGAGGTTCGGAGGAATGAGCAGTTCTTC

d_call: .
j_call: TRBJ2-3
v_call: TRBV27
clone_size: few
cdr3_aa: CASSLNRVYTDTQYF
cdr3_nt: TGTGCCAGCAGCTTAAACAGGGTTTACACAGATACGCAGTATTTT

d_call: .
j_call: TRBJ1-3
v_call: TRBV25-1
clone_size: many
cdr3_aa: CASSDNYSGNTIYF
cdr3_nt: TGTGCCAGCAGTGACAACTACTCTGGAAACACCATATATTTT

d_call: .
j_call: TRBJ2-3
v_call: TRBV20-1
clone_size: few
cdr3_aa: CSARAVLTDTQYF
cdr3_nt: TGCAGTGCTAGAGCAGTTCTCACAGATACGCAGTATTTT

d_call: TRBD2
j_call: TRBJ2-2
v_call: TRBV20-1
clone_size: many
cdr3_aa: CSASGSGGTGELFF
cdr3_nt: TGCAGTGCTAGTGGTAGCGGGGGAACCGGGGAGCTGTTTTTT

d_call: TRBD1
j_call: TRBJ2-7
v_call: TRBV30
clone_size: .
cdr3_aa: CAGRDRNYEQYF
cdr3_nt: TGTGCCGGCCGGGACAGGAACTACGAGCAGTACTTC